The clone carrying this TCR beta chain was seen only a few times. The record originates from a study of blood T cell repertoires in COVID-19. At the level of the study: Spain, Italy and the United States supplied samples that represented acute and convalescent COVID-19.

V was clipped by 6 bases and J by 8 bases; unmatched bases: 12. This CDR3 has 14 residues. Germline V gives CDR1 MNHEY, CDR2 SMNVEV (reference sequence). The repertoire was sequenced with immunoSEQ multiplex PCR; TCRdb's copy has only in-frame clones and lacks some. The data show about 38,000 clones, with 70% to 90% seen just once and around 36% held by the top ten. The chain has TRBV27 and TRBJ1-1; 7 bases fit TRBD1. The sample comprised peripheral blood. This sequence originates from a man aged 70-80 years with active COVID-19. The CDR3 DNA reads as TGTGCCAGCAGCCCTCAAAACAGGGGCATGGAAGCTTTCTTT. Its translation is CASSPQNRGMEAFF.